Below are 2 T cell receptor beta chains sequenced from a single sample in a study of blood T cell repertoires in COVID-19. Profiled with immunoSEQ multiplex PCR; TCRdb holds only in-frame clones, not every one. This repertoire shows roughly 280,000 clones, roughly 84% found once; its top ten account for 4.2%. The sample taken for sequencing was peripheral blood. All receptors derive from a man in his sixties with acute or convalescent COVID-19.

The chain links TRBV2 to TRBJ2-7, with D tentatively TRBD1 (5 bases). Germline V lookup: CDR1 SNHLY, CDR2 FYNNEI. Trimming removed 3 bases at V and 3 bases at J, with 12 bases between. The CDR3 length is 14 residues. For the CDR3, the DNA is TGTGCCAGCAGTGATAGGGGCAATTACTACGAGCAGTACTTC. This encodes CASSDRGNYYEQYF.

This chain links TRBV5-4 with TRBJ2-7, with 10 bases matching TRBD1. The CDR3 is 16 amino acids. V trimming: 4 bases; J trimming: 3 bases; junction bases outside the gene matches: 10. CDR1 is SGHNT, CDR2 YYREEE, per germline (reference sequence). CDR3 amino acids: CASSVTGTGVDYEQYF. The CDR3 DNA reads as TGTGCCAGCAGCGTCACCGGGACAGGGGTTGACTACGAGCAGTACTTC.